This TCR beta chain was documented in a study of graft-versus-host responses after intestinal transplantation. Study-wide background: Each recipient received a multivisceral, liver-intestinal, or isolated intestinal graft.

CDR3 length equals 16 residues. Germline CDR1 is PRHDT and CDR2 is FYEKMQ (reference sequence). Trimming at V came to 5 bases and at J to 4 bases, leaving 11 bases not matched to a gene. For this clone: Its antigen remains unknown.

Profiled with immunoSEQ multiplex PCR; TCRdb holds only in-frame clones, not every one. This table has about 92,000 clones, about 93% appearing once. The rearrangement uses TRBV13 and TRBJ2-3; TRBD2 aligns across 8 bases. The sample was unstimulated CD8+ T cells sorted from spleen or lymph node cells, taken before intestinal transplant. The source is a human donor who received an intestinal transplant. In DNA, the CDR3 is TGTGCCAGCAGCACCGACGGGGGGGGGCCCCCAGATACGCAGTATTTT. This translates into CASSTDGGGPPDTQYF.